This is a list of T cell receptor beta chains from one sample in a study of T cell repertoires in cytomegalovirus infection. Their antigens are not known. TCRdb reanalysed the reads using MiXCR and keeps one entry per CDR3 protein. Of 640,000 or so distinct CDR3 sequences listed, around 31% are singletons. Source: cultured PBMCs, taken from culture after CMV antigen stimulation. Receptors originate from a human donor in good health (CMV status not recorded). Some clones in this sample may be carry-over from other donors' samples. The CDR3 runs from the conserved cysteine through the conserved F or W. A D gene is named only where the DNA matches it firmly.

J gene: TRBJ2-7; D gene: TRBD1; V gene: TRBV5-1; CDR3 protein: CASSSTPLRGRIAYEQYF
J gene: TRBJ1-1; D gene: TRBD1; V gene: TRBV6-1; CDR3 protein: CAAQNRGLNTEAFF
J gene: TRBJ2-2; D gene: TRBD2; V gene: TRBV7-8; CDR3 protein: CASSLEAGGLNTGELFF
J gene: TRBJ2-3; D gene: TRBD2; V gene: TRBV20-1; CDR3 protein: CSASRAASGMDTQYF
J gene: TRBJ1-1; D gene: .; V gene: TRBV19; CDR3 protein: CASSIVAGVSAMNTEAFF
J gene: TRBJ2-1; D gene: .; V gene: TRBV7-6; CDR3 protein: CASSLEEVHNEQFF
J gene: TRBJ2-6; D gene: .; V gene: TRBV11-2; CDR3 protein: CASSLVALTF
J gene: TRBJ2-3; D gene: .; V gene: TRBV7-2; CDR3 protein: CASSRTGDPGTDTQYF
J gene: TRBJ2-1; D gene: TRBD1; V gene: TRBV24-1; CDR3 protein: CATSDLGQDSYNEQFF
J gene: TRBJ1-2; D gene: .; V gene: TRBV19; CDR3 protein: CASRNGRDNYGYTF
J gene: TRBJ1-2; D gene: .; V gene: TRBV7-2; CDR3 protein: CASSLISNSKGGYTF
J gene: TRBJ2-1; D gene: .; V gene: TRBV7-6; CDR3 protein: CASSRKGYNEQFF
J gene: TRBJ1-4; D gene: .; V gene: TRBV27; CDR3 protein: CASSLRDGLGEKLFF
J gene: TRBJ1-5; D gene: .; V gene: TRBV27; CDR3 protein: CASSLNNQRPQHF
J gene: TRBJ2-2; D gene: TRBD1; V gene: TRBV7-2; CDR3 protein: CASSLELGQANTGELFF
J gene: TRBJ2-1; D gene: TRBD1; V gene: TRBV7-9; CDR3 protein: CASSLDGTGVLGEQFF
J gene: TRBJ2-2; D gene: TRBD2; V gene: TRBV7-2; CDR3 protein: CASSLDLAGVGELFF
J gene: TRBJ1-2; D gene: .; V gene: TRBV7-2; CDR3 protein: CASSFQNGYTF
J gene: TRBJ2-2; D gene: .; V gene: TRBV25-1; CDR3 protein: CASRHPGQYTGELFF
J gene: TRBJ1-5; D gene: .; V gene: TRBV19; CDR3 protein: CASSVTDIRVQPQHF
J gene: TRBJ1-4; D gene: .; V gene: TRBV4-1; CDR3 protein: CASSQVSYRLNEKLFF
J gene: TRBJ1-3; D gene: .; V gene: TRBV6-1; CDR3 protein: CASSEVGGEGTIYF
J gene: TRBJ2-7; D gene: .; V gene: TRBV7-9; CDR3 protein: CASSRVQPPYEQYF
J gene: TRBJ2-1; D gene: TRBD2; V gene: TRBV12-3/TRBV12-4; CDR3 protein: CASSLRAGGTRDEQFF
J gene: TRBJ1-3; D gene: .; V gene: TRBV7-2; CDR3 protein: CVSSLAGGDTIYF
J gene: TRBJ2-1; D gene: .; V gene: TRBV4-1; CDR3 protein: CASRGVGVSSYNEQFF
J gene: TRBJ2-3; D gene: .; V gene: TRBV7-9; CDR3 protein: CASSPPVSADTQYF
J gene: TRBJ2-7; D gene: .; V gene: TRBV12-3/TRBV12-4; CDR3 protein: CASSGLRNYEQYF
J gene: TRBJ1-1; D gene: TRBD1; V gene: TRBV7-6; CDR3 protein: CASSLDVSGTGDRNTEAFF
J gene: TRBJ2-1; D gene: TRBD2; V gene: TRBV29-1; CDR3 protein: CSVDGGLAESLSYNEQFF
J gene: TRBJ2-6; D gene: .; V gene: TRBV7-2; CDR3 protein: CASSRRAGSGANVLTF
J gene: TRBJ2-3; D gene: .; V gene: TRBV15; CDR3 protein: CATSGQLGADTQYF
J gene: TRBJ2-5; D gene: .; V gene: TRBV5-6; CDR3 protein: CASSRMDFSTRWAQYF
J gene: TRBJ2-1; D gene: TRBD2; V gene: TRBV19; CDR3 protein: CASSSQGRTSGSGEQFF
J gene: TRBJ1-4; D gene: .; V gene: TRBV14; CDR3 protein: CASSTVTEGMEKLFF
J gene: TRBJ2-7; D gene: TRBD2; V gene: TRBV29-1; CDR3 protein: CSVEDQSGSNYEQYF
J gene: TRBJ2-7; D gene: TRBD2; V gene: TRBV27; CDR3 protein: CASSRSGTGLTRYEQYF
J gene: TRBJ2-1; D gene: .; V gene: TRBV30; CDR3 protein: CAWRGGFFEEQFF
J gene: TRBJ1-3; D gene: .; V gene: TRBV6-2/TRBV6-3; CDR3 protein: CASRLRNSGNTIYF
J gene: TRBJ2-1; D gene: .; V gene: TRBV7-2; CDR3 protein: CASSLTWSGNEQFF
J gene: TRBJ2-4; D gene: .; V gene: TRBV15; CDR3 protein: CATSRDLPGRDKNIQYF
J gene: TRBJ1-3; D gene: TRBD1; V gene: TRBV12-3/TRBV12-4; CDR3 protein: CASSLRVRGHSGNTIYF
J gene: TRBJ2-7; D gene: .; V gene: TRBV20-1; CDR3 protein: CSARGAAAKFYEQYF
J gene: TRBJ2-3; D gene: .; V gene: TRBV20-1; CDR3 protein: CSVRSMNTQYF
J gene: TRBJ2-1; D gene: .; V gene: TRBV7-9; CDR3 protein: CASSPGEEQFF
J gene: TRBJ1-4; D gene: TRBD1; V gene: TRBV12-3/TRBV12-4; CDR3 protein: CASRKGQEGEKLFF
J gene: TRBJ2-1; D gene: .; V gene: TRBV4-1; CDR3 protein: CASSQAGAHSPEQFF
J gene: TRBJ1-2; D gene: .; V gene: TRBV7-9; CDR3 protein: CASGQSYGYTF
J gene: TRBJ2-7; D gene: TRBD2; V gene: TRBV5-5; CDR3 protein: CASSPSPAGVYEQYF
J gene: TRBJ2-3; D gene: TRBD1; V gene: TRBV5-4; CDR3 protein: CASSLDGQVAQYF
J gene: TRBJ1-2; D gene: .; V gene: TRBV2; CDR3 protein: CASTKDKIYGYTF
J gene: TRBJ1-2; D gene: .; V gene: TRBV27; CDR3 protein: CASSSPAAYGYTF
J gene: TRBJ2-6; D gene: .; V gene: TRBV12-3/TRBV12-4; CDR3 protein: CASRTAREGANVLTF
J gene: TRBJ2-1; D gene: .; V gene: TRBV24-1; CDR3 protein: CATSDRGAGAYNEQFF
J gene: TRBJ1-4; D gene: .; V gene: TRBV7-8; CDR3 protein: CASSLASGWEEKLFF